This TCR beta chain is from a study of shared clonotypes between healthy human individuals. The authors divided CD4+ cells into CD45RA+ naive and CD45RA-negative memory subsets. Assay used: immunoSEQ multiplex PCR; TCRdb lists only in-frame clones, some missing. The sample includes approximately 2.1 million clones, approximately 93% of them seen just once. V was trimmed by 10 bases and J by 7 bases, leaving 17 bases between them. Germline CDR1 KGHSH, CDR2 LQKENI. This CDR3 comprises 13 residues. The gene calls are TRBV18 and TRBJ2-1; D is perhaps TRBD1 (7 bases). The clonotype was recovered from a man between 18 and 35 years old in good health. Some clones in this sample may be carry-over from other donors' samples. Specimen: naive CD4+ T cells from PBMCs. The subset here: CD45RA+ positively selected. The CDR3 is CATTEGADNEQFF. As DNA, the CDR3 is TGTGCCACCACGGAGGGGGCTGATAATGAGCAGTTCTTC.